This entry is about one T cell receptor (beta chain). Its antigen is still unknown. Per-base quality was not reported, and no clone a single base away is much larger than it. RNA was extracted using the RNeasy kit, and about 0.5 to 1 microgram was reverse transcribed with random hexamers. TCR beta CDR3 regions were amplified with the immunoSEQ multiplex PCR assay covering 54 Vbeta and 13 Jbeta segments. PCR amplification bias was corrected by using a synthetic template baseline for primer optimization and computational correction. The authors' pipeline ran thus. Reads were annotated to V, D and J genes according to IMGT and were analyzed with immunoSEQ Analyzer, with only productive sequences retained. Clonality was calculated as one minus the Shannon entropy normalized by log2 of the number of productive unique sequences. For each patient and control, public and private clones were evaluated among the 100 most prevalent clones. Clones were defined as Susac-specific when absent from the healthy and MS cohorts, from about a thousand published viral clones and from other ImmuneACCESS disease sequences. Using fastp trimming at Q25 and MiXCR clonotype assembly, TCRdb reanalyzed the public sequencing data and kept in-frame beta chains. Each CDR3 protein gets just one entry, which takes the most common genes and DNA from the rows behind it. The V and J calls follow TCRdb's processing rather than the paper's. This sample comprises about 300,000 distinct CDR3 sequences, 85% of them detected only once. Roughly 0.21% of the sample is held by the ten biggest clonotypes.

Peripheral blood CD8+ and CD4+ T cells from healthy donors, Susac syndrome patients and multiple sclerosis patients were profiled using high-throughput TCR beta sequencing. Treatment-naive patients with stable or active relapsing-remitting disease fulfilling revised McDonald criteria were used as multiple sclerosis controls. CD8+ TEMRA cells were enriched by FACS, while bulk CD8+ and CD4+ T cells were purified by magnetic negative isolation. Blood was drawn into EDTA tubes, processed within 24 hours, and PBMCs were isolated by density gradient centrifugation. PBMCs intended for TCR sequencing were cryopreserved in liquid nitrogen and were subsequently thawed in a 37 degrees C water bath. A purity of at least 90% was achieved for sorted or isolated CD4+, CD8+ and CD8+ TEMRA cells. V drops 0 bases and J drops 3 bases, leaving 20 bases in between. Reading from cysteine to phenylalanine, the CDR3 counts 18 amino acids. Only CDR3 DNA is held: 54 bases, read in frame from base 1. CDR1 MGHRA and CDR2 YSYEKL were looked up in the germline V gene.

These data originate in a study of CD8 T cells in Susac syndrome (dated by TCRdb to about 2019). Regarding the complete study: Whether CD8+ T cell activation and differentiation in Susac syndrome was antigen driven was tested using repertoire sequencing. The clonality of the CD8+ T cell repertoire was compared across around twelve healthy donors, some 14 Susac syndrome patients and under 18 multiple sclerosis patients. Points the paper makes about the study in general: The study acknowledged that relatively few individuals were included in the TCR sequencing and HLA analysis.

The sequenced material came from CD8+ T cells from PBMCs. This clonotype originated in a human donor with multiple sclerosis. The chain links TRBV4-1 with TRBJ1-2, with a tentative D gene TRBD1 over 5 matching bases. Read as DNA, the sequence is TGCGCCAGCAGCCAAGATAACGGGGTCCTCGGGACTTACTATGGCTACACCTTC. It codes for CASSQDNGVLGTYYGYTF.